This note documents a single T cell receptor beta chain sequence. The target antigen is unknown. A read error may produce the germline difference seen at one junction end. The table came from immunoSEQ multiplex PCR; TCRdb's copy has only in-frame clones and leaves some out. Of roughly 50,000 clones in the sample, less than 95% were seen once. These data come from a study of OX40 agonist ivuxolimab in advanced cancers. Overall study: Patients received ivuxolimab, an agonistic anti-OX40 (CD134) antibody. Patients were roughly 83% male with ages roughly 23 to 90, mean roughly 64. Study-level results: Researchers did not establish what antigens the expanded peripheral T cells target. The study found that CD8+ T cells averaged more expanded clones than CD4+.

The CDR3 covers 15 residues. The germline CDR1 and CDR2 sequences are MNHEY and SVGAGI. The receptor was derived from an adult with an advanced solid tumor such as melanoma, head and neck, liver or kidney cancer. Sequencing used CD4+ or CD8+ T cells sorted from blood, obtained in a trial of the OX40 agonist ivuxolimab. V and J are TRBV6-5 and TRBJ1-1; D possibly corresponds to TRBD1 (5 bases). The CDR3 region has the DNA TGTGTCAGCAGTTACTCGTTCCAGGGCGGCACTGAAGCTTTCTTT. Its protein product is CVSSYSFQGGTEAFF.